These 22 T cell receptor beta chains were sequenced from one sample in a study of tumor-infiltrating lymphocytes in glioblastoma multiforme. TCR beta libraries were built from RNA through three nested multiplex PCR rounds using modified ARM-PCR. A single record per CDR3 protein comes from TCRdb applying MiXCR to the multiplex PCR reads. The data hold about 15,000 distinct CDR3 sequences, with 65% to 80% observed a single time. The sequencing input was brain tumor tissue. The source is a male donor with glioblastoma.

A remark on this clonotype: A read error is possible here, since a much larger clone lies one base away. The V and J genes are TRBV2 and TRBJ2-1, with TRBD2 as a possible D gene (6 bases). Germline V gene lookup returns CDR1 SNHLY and CDR2 FYNNEI. The CDR3 loop spans 12 amino acids. V shed 10 bases and J shed 3 bases, with 10 bases lying between them. CDR3 sequence (DNA): TGTGCCAACGGGGGAAGCTACAATGAGCAGTTCTTC. Residues: CANGGSYNEQFF.

In the case of this clonotype: One end of the junction is discordant with germline, which a read error may explain. The chain carries TRBV12-3 or TRBV12-4 and TRBJ2-7; D gene unclear. This CDR3 is 12 amino acids long. CDR3: CANSLHPGGQYF. Written as DNA, the CDR3 is TGTGCCAACAGTTTACACCCTGGCGGGCAGTACTTC.

As for this clonotype: A junction end diverges from the germline sequence, so it may reflect a read error. This CDR3 is CASSPGQGDTGGLFF. The DNA for the CDR3 is TGTGCCAGCAGTCCCGGGCAGGGGGACACCGGGGGGCTGTTTTTT. This chain links TRBV6-2 or TRBV6-3 with TRBJ2-2; D is possibly TRBD1 (7 bases). There are 15 residues in the CDR3. Germline CDR1 is MNHEY and CDR2 is SVGEGT.

About this clonotype: No conserved phenylalanine or tryptophan is present at the end of the CDR3, so a read error is the likely explanation. The chain is built from TRBV11-1 and TRBJ2-7, with 8 bases that match TRBD1. Germline lookup yields CDR1 SGHAT and CDR2 FQDESV (reference sequence). CDR3 size: 12 residues. V lost 5 bases and J lost 8; bases outside the gene matches: 5. The CDR3 DNA is TGTGCCAGCAGCGGACAGGGTCGCAAGCAGTACTTA. It translates to CASSGQGRKQYL.

Comments on this clonotype: This is likely a read error, given that the CDR3 carries no conserved phenylalanine or tryptophan at its end. The rearrangement joins TRBV7-9 to TRBJ1-6; 7 bases agree with TRBD1. The CDR3 contains 14 residues. The germline V gene has CDR1 SEHNR and CDR2 FQNEAQ (reference sequence). The J segment lost 8 bases and the V segment lost 1 base, leaving 2 bases of the junction unmatched. The CDR3 region is CASSLGDSYSPLHS. The DNA of the CDR3 is TGTGCCAGCAGCTTAGGGGACAGTTATTCACCCCTCCACTCT.

This clonotype turned up a few times. J is TRBJ2-5 and V is TRBV7-7; TRBD2 is a possible D gene (5 bases). The CDR3 loop spans 14 amino acids. The germline V and J ends were trimmed by 2 bases and 5 bases, with 12 bases remaining between them. Germline V gene lookup returns CDR1 SSHAT and CDR2 FNYEAQ (reference sequence). In nucleotides, the CDR3 is TGTGCCAGCAGCTTACTGGGCGGCGGGGAGACCCAGTACTTC. Protein: CASSLLGGGETQYF. Full variable domain (missing parts from reference TRBV7-7 and TRBJ2-5): GAGVSQSPRYKVTKRGQDVTLRCDPISSHATLYWYQQALGQGPEFLTYFNYEAQPDKSGLPSDRFSAERPEGSISTLTIQRTEQRDSAMYRCASSLLGGGETQYFGPGTRLLVL.

About this clonotype itself: One junction end does not reproduce the germline sequence, and a read error may be involved. This chain uses TRBV4-1 with TRBJ2-1, with D possibly being TRBD1 (5 bases). The CDR3 covers 16 residues. Germline V gene lookup returns CDR1 MGHRA and CDR2 YSYEKL. CDR3 bases: TGCGTCAGCAGCCAAAACACAGGTGTCCCTTACAATGAGCAGTTCTTC. Residues: CVSSQNTGVPYNEQFF.

About this clonotype itself: No conserved phenylalanine or tryptophan ends this CDR3, so it is likely a read error. The chain combines TRBV20-1 with TRBJ1-1, with a tentative D call TRBD1 (6 bases). The CDR3 is made up of 15 amino acids. Trimming removed 5 bases at V and 7 bases at J, with 23 bases between. The germline gives CDR1 DFQATT, CDR2 SNEGSKA (reference sequence). The CDR3 region has the DNA TGCAGTGCTCCCATCGGGACAAGGGGGATAAATGAAGCTTTCGTT. Translated, it gives CSAPIGTRGINEAFV.

This chain connects TRBV6-2 or TRBV6-3 to TRBJ2-5, with a weak D call TRBD1 (6 bases). Germline V gene lookup returns CDR1 MNHEY and CDR2 SVGEGT. V was pared by 7 bases and J by 4 bases, with 16 bases between. This CDR3 spans 14 amino acids. The CDR3 nucleotides are TGTGCCAGCACACCCGGGCGCAGGGGAGAGACCCAGTACTTC. Its translation: CASTPGRRGETQYF.

Concerning this clonotype itself: The junction departs from the called germline gene at one end, perhaps through a read error. V and J are TRBV11-2 and TRBJ1-1; TRBD1 might be the D (6 bases). The CDR3 length is 15 residues. Germline values: CDR1 SGHAT, CDR2 FQNNGV. The CDR3 nucleotides are TGTGCCAGCAACTTGGACCCACAGGGTGACACTAAAGCTTTCTTT. It is translated as CASNLDPQGDTKAFF. The whole variable domain, filled in from reference TRBV11-2 and TRBJ1-1, reads EAGVAQSPRYKIIEKRQSVAFWCNPISGHATLYWYQQILGQGPKLLIQFQNNGVVDDSQLPKDRFSAERLKGVDSTLKIQPAKLEDSAVYLCASNLDPQGDTKAFFGQGTRLTVV.

The chain couples TRBV4-2 to TRBJ2-7; TRBD2 agrees at 9 bases. Germline V gene lookup returns CDR1 LGHNA and CDR2 YNFKEQ. V shed 4 bases, J shed 0 bases, and the junction held 4 bases outside the gene matches. The CDR3 has 15 residues. CDR3 residues: CASSRSLAGSYEQYF. The CDR3, as DNA: TGTGCCAGCAGCCGTTCACTAGCGGGCTCCTACGAGCAGTACTTC.

This clonotype was picked up many times. The V and J genes are TRBV27 and TRBJ2-3; the D is unclear. The V end was cut by 7 bases, the J end by 5 bases, with 10 bases between. There are 12 residues in the CDR3. Per the germline V gene, CDR1 is MNHEY and CDR2 is SMNVEV (reference sequence). The CDR3 nucleotides are TGTGCCAGCAAACGGTCAGGAGATACGCAGTATTTT. It translates to CASKRSGDTQYF.

This chain joins TRBV11-1 and TRBJ2-3, with a possible D match to TRBD2 (6 bases). This CDR3 is built from 16 residues. CDR1 and CDR2 from the germline V gene are SGHAT and FQDESV (reference sequence). V was cut by 3 bases and J by 15 bases, with 28 bases left in between. The DNA for the CDR3 is TGTGCCAGCAGCTTTTTTGGACCGGGAGACCACGGTACGCCTTATTTT. Amino acids: CASSFFGPGDHGTPYF.

With regard to this clonotype: A much larger clone is a single base away; this may be a read error. A read error is likely, as this CDR3 ends without the conserved phenylalanine or tryptophan. The chain is built from TRBV11-1 and TRBJ1-1; no definite D call. The CDR3 has 13 amino acids. CDR1 and CDR2 from the germline V gene are SGHAT and FQDESV (reference sequence). Trimming stripped 1 base from V and 4 bases from J, with 7 bases between. CDR3 DNA sequence: TGTGCCAGCAGCTTAGGGTCTCTCACTGAAGCTTTCTTA. This translates into CASSLGSLTEAFL.

On this clonotype: This may arise from a read error, as a much more abundant clone is one base away. The CDR3 does not close with the conserved phenylalanine or tryptophan, likely indicating a read error. The rearrangement joins TRBV11-2 to TRBJ2-3; no reliable D call. CDR1 SGHAT and CDR2 FQNNGV come from the germline V gene. V lost 0 bases and J 1 base, leaving 5 bases between the germline ends. This CDR3 is 14 amino acids long. As DNA, the CDR3 is TGTGCCAGCAGCTTAGAAAGGGGCACAGATACGCAGTATTGT. Amino acids: CASSLERGTDTQYC.

The chain has TRBV11-2 and TRBJ2-7, with D possibly being TRBD1 (5 bases). Per the germline V gene, CDR1 is SGHAT and CDR2 is FQNNGV. The CDR3 consists of 15 residues. V lost 0 bases, J lost 5 bases, and 14 bases lay in between. CDR3 residues: CASSLDPPGLNEQYF. CDR3 nucleotide sequence: TGTGCCAGCAGCTTAGACCCGCCAGGGTTGAACGAGCAGTACTTC.

This clonotype came up a few times. The gene calls are TRBV11-2 and TRBJ1-1; 7 nucleotides line up with TRBD1. CDR1 SGHAT and CDR2 FQNNGV come from the germline V gene. V was clipped by 6 bases and J by 5 bases; unmatched bases: 6. This CDR3 has 13 amino acids. Here the CDR3 DNA reads TGTGCCAGCAGTATGACAGGGAGGACTGAAGCTTTCTTT. Protein: CASSMTGRTEAFF.

V and J are TRBV29-1 and TRBJ2-5; D unresolved. V was clipped by 0 bases and J by 2 bases, with 10 bases between them. Germline CDR1 reads SQVTM; CDR2 reads ANQGSEA. The CDR3 spans 14 residues. The CDR3 DNA reads as TGCAGCGTTGAAGATTCGTGGGGACAAGAGACCCAGTACTTC. This encodes CSVEDSWGQETQYF.

Of note for this clonotype: Sequence at one end of the junction differs from germline and may be a read error. This chain connects TRBV28 to TRBJ1-2; 7 positions match TRBD1. Germline CDR1 MDHEN, CDR2 SYDVKM. The CDR3 runs 13 residues. The CDR3 DNA is TGTGCCAGCGGCTCAGGACAGGTCTATGGCTACATCTTC. This translates into CASGSGQVYGYIF.

In its sample, this clonotype is medium-sized (0.01 to 0.1%). The chain recombines TRBV29-1 with TRBJ2-5; 13 nucleotides agree with TRBD2. Germline V lookup: CDR1 SQVTM, CDR2 ANQGSEA. The V segment lost 6 bases and the J segment 2 bases; nucleotides outside the gene matches: 12. The CDR3 has 17 residues. Here the CDR3 reads CSVRTSGRPRGQETQYF. Written as DNA, the CDR3 is TGCAGCGTGAGGACTAGCGGGAGACCCAGGGGGCAAGAGACCCAGTACTTC.

Comments on this clonotype: One junction end disagrees with the germline gene, perhaps due to a read error. The V call is TRBV11-3, the J call TRBJ2-1, with D perhaps being TRBD1 or TRBD2 (5 bases each). The CDR3 contains 20 residues. CDR1 is SGHNT and CDR2 is YENEEA in the germline V gene. CDR3 sequence: CASSPGLGSGASMRNNEQFF. The CDR3, as DNA: TGTGCCAGCAGCCCGGGCTTAGGCTCCGGGGCTAGCATGAGGAACAATGAGCAGTTCTTT.

The V gene is TRBV5-8, the J gene TRBJ2-1, with 10 bases identical to TRBD2. The germline V gene has CDR1 SGHTS and CDR2 YDEGEE. The CDR3 has 15 amino acids. The V gene end was trimmed by 7 bases and the J gene end by 0 bases; junction bases not matched to a gene: 4. The CDR3 coding sequence is TGTGCCAGCCTTAGCGGGAGGAGCTCCTACAATGAGCAGTTCTTC. This sequence encodes CASLSGRSSYNEQFF.